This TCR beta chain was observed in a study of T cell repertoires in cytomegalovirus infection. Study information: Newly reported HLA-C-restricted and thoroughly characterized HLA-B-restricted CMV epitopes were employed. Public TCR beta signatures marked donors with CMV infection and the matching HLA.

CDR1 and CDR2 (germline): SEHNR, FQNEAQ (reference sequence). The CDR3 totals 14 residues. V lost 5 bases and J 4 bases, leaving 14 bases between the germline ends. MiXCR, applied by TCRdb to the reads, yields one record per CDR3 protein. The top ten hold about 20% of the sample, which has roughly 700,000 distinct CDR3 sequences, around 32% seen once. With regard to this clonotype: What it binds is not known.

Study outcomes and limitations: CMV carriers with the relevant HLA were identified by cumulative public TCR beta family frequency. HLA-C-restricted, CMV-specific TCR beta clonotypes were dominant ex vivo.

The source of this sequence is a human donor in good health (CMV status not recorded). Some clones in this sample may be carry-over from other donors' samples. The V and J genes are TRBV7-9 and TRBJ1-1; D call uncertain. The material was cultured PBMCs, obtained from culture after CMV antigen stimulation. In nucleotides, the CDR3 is TGTGCCAGCAGCCCCTCTGGACCAATCACTGAAGCTTTCTTT. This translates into CASSPSGPITEAFF.